Below are 3 T cell receptor beta chains sequenced from a single sample in a study of cytomegalovirus exposure and HLA in healthy donors. Both 60 Vbeta primers and 13 Jbeta primers went into the PCR. Generated by immunoSEQ multiplex PCR, the TCRdb table keeps only in-frame clones and is missing some. This sample carries 98,000 or so clones, approximately 79% of them seen once, and the ten largest clones take approximately 6.3%. The sequenced material came from PBMCs. These receptors were taken from a man aged 55 to 70 in good health and CMV-seropositive.

The chain joins TRBV7-3 to TRBJ2-3; perhaps TRBD1 as D (6 bases). With 3 bases removed from V and 0 bases from J, the gap between germline ends came to 13 bases. Germline V gene lookup returns CDR1 SGHTA and CDR2 FQGTGA. The CDR3 has 16 amino acids. CDR3 nucleotides: TGTGCCAGCAGCTTCCGGGACATCTCTAGCACAGATACGCAGTATTTT. Its translation: CASSFRDISSTDTQYF. The full variable domain, its missing parts supplied by reference TRBV7-3 and TRBJ2-3, is GAGVSQTPSNKVTEKGKYVELRCDPISGHTALYWYRQSLGQGPEFLIYFQGTGAADDSGLPNDRFFAVRPEGSVSTLKIQRTERGDSAVYLCASSFRDISSTDTQYFGPGTRLTVL.

The J gene is TRBJ2-7, the V gene TRBV28; 8 nucleotides line up with TRBD1. Germline CDR1 is MDHEN and CDR2 is SYDVKM. Unmatched junction bases numbered 8, after V lost 6 bases and J lost 4 bases. The CDR3 is made up of 14 amino acids. The CDR3 coding sequence is TGTGCCAGCAGCGGTACAGACAGGGGATACGAGCAGTACTTC. Its protein product is CASSGTDRGYEQYF. Drawing the rest from reference TRBV28 and TRBJ2-7, the complete variable domain is DVKVTQSSRYLVKRTGEKVFLECVQDMDHENMFWYRQDPGLGLRLIYFSYDVKMKEKGDIPEGYSVSREKKERFSLILESASTNQTSMYLCASSGTDRGYEQYFGPGTRLTVT.

The rearrangement uses TRBV10-3 and TRBJ1-2; 8 positions match TRBD1. The length of the CDR3 is 14 residues. V was clipped by 3 bases and J by 0 bases; unmatched bases: 0. Germline V gene lookup returns CDR1 ENHRY and CDR2 SYGVKD. This chain's CDR3 is CAISEQGANYGYTF. The DNA for the CDR3 is TGTGCCATCAGTGAACAGGGGGCTAACTATGGCTACACCTTC.